The next 9 T cell receptor beta chains were all read from a single sample in a study of T-cell reconstitution after alpha-beta-depleted transplantation in children. Unique molecular identifiers were used to barcode this TCRbeta library. A single record per CDR3 protein comes from TCRdb applying MiXCR to the PCR reads. Here the sample spans about 690,000 distinct CDR3 sequences, about 15% being singletons. This specimen consisted of PBMCs from the stem cell graft donor, obtained from the stem cell graft. The receptors were sampled from a human donor who donated a stem cell graft to a child with acute myeloid leukemia.

This clonotype has a handful of counts. This chain uses TRBV10-3 with TRBJ1-6; D is perhaps TRBD1 (5 bases). The V and J ends lost 0 bases and 10 bases respectively, with 13 bases between them. CDR1 ENHRY and CDR2 SYGVKD come from the germline V gene. The CDR3 is made up of 15 amino acids. The CDR3: CAISESVVGESPLHF. Here the CDR3 DNA reads TGTGCCATCAGTGAGTCGGTTGTGGGGGAATCACCCCTCCACTTT.

The table lists this clonotype with many counts. The rearrangement links TRBV20-1 to TRBJ1-3; D perhaps matches TRBD1 (5 bases). The CDR3 consists of 15 residues. The V gene's germline CDR1 is DFQATT and CDR2 SNEGSKA (reference sequence). V lost 6 bases and J 3 bases, leaving 18 bases between the germline ends. In nucleotides, the CDR3 is TGCAGTGCCACCCTCGGGGGTAGCGGTGGAAACACCATATATTTT. Protein product: CSATLGGSGGNTIYF.

This clonotype appeared many times. This chain connects TRBV20-1 to TRBJ2-2, with D tentatively TRBD1 (7 bases). Per the germline V gene, CDR1 is DFQATT and CDR2 is SNEGSKA (reference sequence). V lost 0 bases to trimming and J lost 5 bases, with 10 bases between them. The CDR3 runs 14 residues. The CDR3: CSARDQGGTGELFF. CDR3 sequence (DNA): TGCAGTGCTAGAGATCAGGGGGGAACCGGGGAGCTGTTTTTT.

V usage is TRBV12-3 or TRBV12-4 and J usage is TRBJ2-1; 12 bases match TRBD2. Trimming took 6 bases from V and 1 from J; bases not matched to a gene: 10. This CDR3 comprises 18 residues. CDR3 in amino acids: CASRINAGLAGSYNEQFF. The CDR3 DNA follows: TGTGCCAGCAGGATAAACGCGGGACTAGCGGGTTCCTACAATGAGCAGTTCTTC.

This clonotype came up many times. V gene TRBV6-5 combines with J gene TRBJ1-5, with D perhaps TRBD1 (5 bases). The CDR3 covers 16 residues. CDR1 MNHEY and CDR2 SVGAGI come from the germline V gene. Trimming cost V 8 bases and J 5 bases, with 22 bases left between them. DNA for the CDR3: TGTGCCAGCGACGACGGGGCAGGGCGGGCTCATCAGCCCCAGCATTTT. Amino acid sequence: CASDDGAGRAHQPQHF.

This clonotype was found many times. The chain carries TRBV6-2 or TRBV6-3 and TRBJ2-5, with D tentatively TRBD1 (5 bases). CDR1 is MNHEY and CDR2 is SVGEGT in the germline V gene. Deletions cut 2 bases from V and 0 bases from J, with 10 bases between. The CDR3 has 15 residues. DNA for the CDR3: TGTGCCAGCAGTTACGGGGCCTTGTACCAAGAGACCCAGTACTTC. This translates into CASSYGALYQETQYF.

V and J are TRBV20-1 and TRBJ2-3; D is possibly TRBD2 (10 bases). With 7 bases removed from V and 2 bases from J, the gap between germline ends came to 34 bases. Looked up from germline, CDR1 is DFQATT and CDR2 is SNEGSKA (reference sequence). The CDR3 is 20 residues long. CDR3 sequence reads: CSGFRDRVDSGGTFTDTQYF. CDR3 sequence (DNA): TGCAGTGGGTTCCGGGACAGGGTAGATAGCGGGGGGACCTTCACAGATACGCAGTATTTT.

This clonotype has ten or more counts. The chain combines TRBV24-1 with TRBJ1-1; D gene unclear. The CDR3 length is 13 residues. The germline V gene encodes CDR1 KGHDR and CDR2 SFDVKD. V was pared by 10 bases and J by 4 bases, with 15 bases between. In DNA form, the CDR3 reads TGTGCCACTTCAGAGGGTCAGCGCACTGAAGCTTTCTTT. Translating gives CATSEGQRTEAFF.

This clonotype has ten or more counts. This rearrangement joins TRBV5-4 to TRBJ1-6; D uncertain. The V end lost 2 bases, the J end lost 7 bases, and 4 bases lay between the germline ends. The germline V gene encodes CDR1 SGHNT and CDR2 YYREEE (reference sequence). This CDR3 spans 12 amino acids. CDR3 coding DNA: TGTGCCAGCAGCTTCTGGAATTCACCCCTCCACTTT. As protein: CASSFWNSPLHF.